This T cell receptor beta chain comes out of a study of cytomegalovirus exposure and HLA in healthy donors. Primers included in the PCR were 60 Vbeta and 13 Jbeta primers. Measured with immunoSEQ multiplex PCR; TCRdb has only the in-frame clones, and not every one. The table shows under 200,000 clones, with roughly 80% occurring only once. The trim removed 8 bases at V and 0 bases at J, leaving 7 bases unmatched. The CDR3 runs 15 residues. The germline gives CDR1 MGHDK, CDR2 SYGVNS. At sampling all donors were nominally healthy, likely with unrecorded immune exposures. What was sequenced was PBMCs. The gene calls are TRBV25-1 and TRBJ2-7; 10 bases agree with TRBD1. The TCR was taken from a man in his late teens or twenties in good health and CMV-seronegative. CDR3 loop: CASGQGGGISYEQYF. DNA of the CDR3: TGTGCCAGCGGACAGGGGGGAGGAATCTCCTACGAGCAGTACTTC.